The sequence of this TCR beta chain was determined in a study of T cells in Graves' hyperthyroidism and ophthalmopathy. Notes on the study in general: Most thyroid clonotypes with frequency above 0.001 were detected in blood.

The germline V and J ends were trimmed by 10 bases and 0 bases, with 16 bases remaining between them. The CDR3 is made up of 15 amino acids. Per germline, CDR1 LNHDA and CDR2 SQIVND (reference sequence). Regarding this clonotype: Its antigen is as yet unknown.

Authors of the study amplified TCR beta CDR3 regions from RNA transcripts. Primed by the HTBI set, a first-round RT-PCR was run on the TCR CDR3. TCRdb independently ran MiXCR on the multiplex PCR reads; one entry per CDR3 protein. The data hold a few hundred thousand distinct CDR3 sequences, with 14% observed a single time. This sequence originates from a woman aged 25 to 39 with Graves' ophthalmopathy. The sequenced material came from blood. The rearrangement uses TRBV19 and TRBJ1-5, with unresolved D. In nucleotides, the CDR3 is TGTGCCACCTCAGGAGAAACATATAGCAATCAGCCCCAGCATTTT. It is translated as CATSGETYSNQPQHF.